Included here is one TCR beta chain sequence, with context. With a much larger clone just one base away, this may be a read error. These data originate in a study of T cell responses to AZD1222 COVID-19 vaccine. Produced via immunoSEQ multiplex PCR; TCRdb's table is partial and in-frame only. The data show approximately 100,000 clones, about 90% seen once. The source was peripheral blood, collected on day 0 of AZD1222 vaccination. The TCR comes from an adult in good health.

As DNA, the CDR3 is TGTGCCTGGAGTGGGGACACTGAAGCTTTCTTT. Translation: CAWSGDTEAFF. The chain joins TRBV30 to TRBJ1-1; the D is unclear. The V gene lost 1 base and the J gene lost 3 bases, with 3 bases spanning the gap. Per the germline V gene, CDR1 is GTSNPN and CDR2 is SVGIG (reference sequence). CDR3 length: 11 residues.